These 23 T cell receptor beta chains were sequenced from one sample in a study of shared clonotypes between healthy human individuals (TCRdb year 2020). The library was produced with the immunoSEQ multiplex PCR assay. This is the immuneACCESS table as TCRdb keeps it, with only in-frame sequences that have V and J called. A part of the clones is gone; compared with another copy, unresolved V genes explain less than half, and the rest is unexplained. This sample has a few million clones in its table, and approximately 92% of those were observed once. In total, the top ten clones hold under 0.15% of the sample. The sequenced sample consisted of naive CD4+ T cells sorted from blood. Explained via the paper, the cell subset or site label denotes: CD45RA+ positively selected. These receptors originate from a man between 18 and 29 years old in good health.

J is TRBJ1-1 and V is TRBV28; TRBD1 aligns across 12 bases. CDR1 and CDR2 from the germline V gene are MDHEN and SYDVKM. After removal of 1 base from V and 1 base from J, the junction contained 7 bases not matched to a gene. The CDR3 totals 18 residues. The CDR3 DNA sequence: TGTGCCAGCAGTTTATCTGGCGGGACAGGGGGCCCGAACACTGAAGCTTTCTTT. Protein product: CASSLSGGTGGPNTEAFF.

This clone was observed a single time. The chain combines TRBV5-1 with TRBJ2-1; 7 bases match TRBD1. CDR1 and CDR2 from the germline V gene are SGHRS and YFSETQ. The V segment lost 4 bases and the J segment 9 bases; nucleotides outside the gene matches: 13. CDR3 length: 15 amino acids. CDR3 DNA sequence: TGCGCCAGCAGCCAGGACCCCGGGACAGTCGCTGAGCAGTTCTTC. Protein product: CASSQDPGTVAEQFF.

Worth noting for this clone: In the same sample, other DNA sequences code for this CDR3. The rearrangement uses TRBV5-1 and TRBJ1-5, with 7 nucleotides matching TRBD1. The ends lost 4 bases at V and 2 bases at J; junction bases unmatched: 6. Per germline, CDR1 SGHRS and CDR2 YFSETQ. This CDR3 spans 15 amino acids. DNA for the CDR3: TGCGCCAGCAGCCCCGGAACAGGGGGCAATCAGCCCCAGCATTTT. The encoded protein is CASSPGTGGNQPQHF.

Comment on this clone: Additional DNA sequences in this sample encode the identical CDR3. The CDR3 region has the DNA TGTGCCAGCAGCCTACAGTCCTACGAGCAGTACTTC. This sequence encodes CASSLQSYEQYF. This sequence joins TRBV11-2 and TRBJ2-7; D gene uncertain. Germline V CDR1 and CDR2: SGHAT, FQNNGV. The CDR3 extends over 12 amino acids. The ends were cut back, 5 bases at V and 1 base at J, with 6 bases in the middle.

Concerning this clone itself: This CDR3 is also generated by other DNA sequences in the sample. The CDR3 sequence: CASSFGQSTDTQYF. The CDR3 nucleotides read TGTGCCAGCAGCTTCGGACAGAGCACAGATACGCAGTATTTT. The chain employs TRBV6-6 and TRBJ2-3, with a weak D call TRBD1 (6 bases). Per germline, CDR1 MNHNY and CDR2 SVGAGI (reference sequence). The V end lost 6 bases, the J end lost 0 bases, and 10 bases lay between the germline ends. CDR3 length: 14 residues.

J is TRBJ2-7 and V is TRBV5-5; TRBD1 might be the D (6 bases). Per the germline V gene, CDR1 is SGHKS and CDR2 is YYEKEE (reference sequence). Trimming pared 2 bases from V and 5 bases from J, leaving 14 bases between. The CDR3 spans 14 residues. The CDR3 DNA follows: TGTGCCAGCAGCTTTCCCCAGGGGTCAGACGAGCAGTACTTC. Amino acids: CASSFPQGSDEQYF. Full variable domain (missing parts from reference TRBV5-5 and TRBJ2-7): DAGVTQSPTHLIKTRGQQVTLRCSPISGHKSVSWYQQVLGQGPQFIFQYYEKEERGRGNFPDRFSARQFPNYSSELNVNALLLGDSALYLCASSFPQGSDEQYFGPGTRLTVT.

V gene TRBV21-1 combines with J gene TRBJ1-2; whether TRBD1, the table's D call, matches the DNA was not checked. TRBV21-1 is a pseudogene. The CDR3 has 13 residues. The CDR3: CASSELEQKDYTF. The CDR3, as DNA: TGTGCCAGCAGCGAATTGGAACAGAAGGACTACACCTTC.

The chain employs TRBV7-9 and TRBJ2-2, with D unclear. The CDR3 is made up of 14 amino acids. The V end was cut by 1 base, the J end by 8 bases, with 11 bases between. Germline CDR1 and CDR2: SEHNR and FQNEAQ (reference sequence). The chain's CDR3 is CASSLESFGGELFF. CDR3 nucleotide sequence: TGTGCCAGCAGCTTAGAAAGTTTCGGAGGGGAGCTGTTTTTT.

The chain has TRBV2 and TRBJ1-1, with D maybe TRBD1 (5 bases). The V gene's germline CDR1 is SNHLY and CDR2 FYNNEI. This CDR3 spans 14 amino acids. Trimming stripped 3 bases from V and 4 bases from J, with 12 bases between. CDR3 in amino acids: CASSEGVGITEAFF. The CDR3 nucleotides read TGTGCCAGCAGTGAGGGGGTAGGGATCACTGAAGCTTTCTTT.

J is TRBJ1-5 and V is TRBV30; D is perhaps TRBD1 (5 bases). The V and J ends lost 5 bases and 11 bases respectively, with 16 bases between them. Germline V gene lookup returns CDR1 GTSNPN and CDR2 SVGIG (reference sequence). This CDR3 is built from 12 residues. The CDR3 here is CAWAGQGGAQHF. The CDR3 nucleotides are TGTGCCTGGGCCGGTCAGGGTGGGGCCCAGCATTTT. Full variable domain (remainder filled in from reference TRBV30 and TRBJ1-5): SQTIHQWPATLVQPVGSPLSLECTVEGTSNPNLYWYRQAAGRGLQLLFYSVGIGQISSEVPQNLSASRPQDRQFILSSKKLLLSDSGFYLCAWAGQGGAQHFGDGTRLSIL.

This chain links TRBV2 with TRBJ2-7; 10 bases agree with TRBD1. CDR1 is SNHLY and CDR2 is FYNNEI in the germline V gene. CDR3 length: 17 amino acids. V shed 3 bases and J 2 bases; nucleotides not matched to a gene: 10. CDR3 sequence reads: CASSEGPPGQGPYEQYF. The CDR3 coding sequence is TGTGCCAGCAGTGAGGGACCCCCGGGACAGGGGCCCTACGAGCAGTACTTC.

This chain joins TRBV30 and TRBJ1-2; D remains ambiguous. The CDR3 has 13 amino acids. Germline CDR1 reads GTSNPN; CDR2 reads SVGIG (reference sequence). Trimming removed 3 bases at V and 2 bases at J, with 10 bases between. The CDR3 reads CAWSLHGNYGYTF. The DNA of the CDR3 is TGTGCCTGGAGCCTCCACGGAAACTATGGCTACACCTTC.

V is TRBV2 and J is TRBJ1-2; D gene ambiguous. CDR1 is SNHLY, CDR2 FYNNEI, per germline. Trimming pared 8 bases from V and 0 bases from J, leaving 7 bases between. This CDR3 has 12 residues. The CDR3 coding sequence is TGTGCCAGCCACCCTACTAACTATGGCTACACCTTC. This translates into CASHPTNYGYTF.

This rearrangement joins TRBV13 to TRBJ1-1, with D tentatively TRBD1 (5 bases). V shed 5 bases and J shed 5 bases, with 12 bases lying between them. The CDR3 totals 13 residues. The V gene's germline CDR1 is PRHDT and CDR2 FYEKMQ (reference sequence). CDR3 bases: TGTGCCAGCAGCCCGCGGGGGGGGACTGAAGCTTTCTTT. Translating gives CASSPRGGTEAFF.

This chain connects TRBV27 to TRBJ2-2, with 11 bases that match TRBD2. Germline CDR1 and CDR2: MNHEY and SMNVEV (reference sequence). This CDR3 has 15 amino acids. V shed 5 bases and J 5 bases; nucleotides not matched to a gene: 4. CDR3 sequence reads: CASSPLAGGTGELFF. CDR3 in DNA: TGTGCCAGCAGTCCCCTAGCGGGAGGAACCGGGGAGCTGTTTTTT.

CDR3 protein: CAWSRHDSSTDTQYF. The CDR3, as DNA: TGTGCCTGGAGCAGACACGATTCTAGCACAGATACGCAGTATTTT. This chain joins TRBV30 and TRBJ2-3; D call uncertain. The CDR3 contains 15 residues. Germline V CDR1 and CDR2: GTSNPN, SVGIG (reference sequence). V was trimmed by 3 bases and J by 0 bases, leaving 13 bases between them.

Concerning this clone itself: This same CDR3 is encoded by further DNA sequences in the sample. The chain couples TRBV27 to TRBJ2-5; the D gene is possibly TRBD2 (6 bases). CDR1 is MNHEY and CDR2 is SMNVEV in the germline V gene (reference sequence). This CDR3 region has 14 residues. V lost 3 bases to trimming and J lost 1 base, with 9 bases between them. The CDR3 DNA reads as TGTGCCAGCAGTTTCTCGGGACTCCAAGAGACCCAGTACTTC. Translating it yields CASSFSGLQETQYF.

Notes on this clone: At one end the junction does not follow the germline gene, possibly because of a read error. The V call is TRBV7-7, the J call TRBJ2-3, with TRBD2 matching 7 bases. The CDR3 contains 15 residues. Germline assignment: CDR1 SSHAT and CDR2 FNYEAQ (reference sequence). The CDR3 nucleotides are TGTGCTAGCAGCTTGGGGGGGACTAGCACAGATACGCAGTATTTT. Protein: CASSLGGTSTDTQYF.

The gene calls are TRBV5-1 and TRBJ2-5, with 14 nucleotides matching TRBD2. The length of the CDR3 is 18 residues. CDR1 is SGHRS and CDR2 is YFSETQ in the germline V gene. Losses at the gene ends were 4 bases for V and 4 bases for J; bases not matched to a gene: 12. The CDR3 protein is CASSQWTSGGKGRETQYF. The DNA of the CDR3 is TGCGCCAGCAGCCAGTGGACTAGCGGGGGGAAAGGAAGAGAGACCCAGTACTTC.

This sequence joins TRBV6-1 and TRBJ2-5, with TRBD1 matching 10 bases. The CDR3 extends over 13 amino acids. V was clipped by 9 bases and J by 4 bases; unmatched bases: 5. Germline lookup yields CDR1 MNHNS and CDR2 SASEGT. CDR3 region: CASVGDRGETQYF. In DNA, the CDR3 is TGTGCCAGTGTAGGGGACAGGGGAGAGACCCAGTACTTC.

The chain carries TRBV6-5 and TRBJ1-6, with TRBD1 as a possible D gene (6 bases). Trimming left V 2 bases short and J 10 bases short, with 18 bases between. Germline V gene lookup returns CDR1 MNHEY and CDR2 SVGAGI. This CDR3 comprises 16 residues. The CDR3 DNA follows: TGTGCCAGCAGTTACCTTTCAGGGGTGCGGGGATCACCCCTCCACTTT. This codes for CASSYLSGVRGSPLHF.

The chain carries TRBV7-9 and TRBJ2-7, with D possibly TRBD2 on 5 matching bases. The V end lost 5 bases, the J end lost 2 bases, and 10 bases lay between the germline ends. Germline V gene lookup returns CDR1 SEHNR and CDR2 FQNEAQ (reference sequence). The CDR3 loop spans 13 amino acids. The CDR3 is CASSPDFAYEQYF. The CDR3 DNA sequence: TGTGCCAGCAGCCCGGACTTCGCCTACGAGCAGTACTTC.

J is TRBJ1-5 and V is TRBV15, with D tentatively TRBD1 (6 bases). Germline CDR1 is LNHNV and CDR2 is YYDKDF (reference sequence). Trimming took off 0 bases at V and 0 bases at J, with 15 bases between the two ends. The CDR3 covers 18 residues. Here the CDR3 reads CATSRDQGFSYSNQPQHF. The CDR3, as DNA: TGTGCCACCAGCAGAGATCAGGGGTTCTCCTATAGCAATCAGCCCCAGCATTTT.